A selection of T cell receptor beta chains follows, all from one sample in a study of cytomegalovirus exposure and HLA in healthy donors. Measured with immunoSEQ multiplex PCR; TCRdb has only the in-frame clones, and not every one. Seen here are 150,000 to 200,000 clones, around 74% observed once, and the top ten hold around 3.1%. Sample: PBMCs. These TCRs come from a female donor in good health and CMV-seronegative. Each CDR3 is given with its conserved first and last residue. The D gene is left open where the match is weak. The size of a clone is reported for some rows only, either as once, few or many, or as a class for expanded clones.

V,size,D,J,DNA,CDR3
TRBV6-5,NA,TRBD1,TRBJ2-7,TGTGCCAGCAGTTCCGGACAGGGAATGCCCTACGAGCAGTACTTC,CASSSGQGMPYEQYF
TRBV19,NA,NA,TRBJ2-3,TGTGCCAGTAGCGTCGGGACTTTCACAGATACGCAGTATTTT,CASSVGTFTDTQYF
TRBV9,NA,NA,TRBJ1-5,TGTGCCAGCAGCGTAGGAGACAATCAGCCCCAGCATTTT,CASSVGDNQPQHF
TRBV6-5,NA,TRBD1,TRBJ1-5,TGTGCCAGCAGTCGCGAGGGACAGGGCAATCAGCCCCAGCATTTT,CASSREGQGNQPQHF
TRBV5-4,once,NA,TRBJ1-1,TGTGCCAGCAGCCCCTCGGGAGGCAGGGACACTGAAGCTTTCTTT,CASSPSGGRDTEAFF
TRBV28,NA,TRBD2,TRBJ2-3,TGTGCCAGCAGTCCCTCGGCTAGCGGGGGGGCCACAGATACGCAGTATTTT,CASSPSASGGATDTQYF
TRBV7-3,NA,TRBD2,TRBJ2-1,TGTGCCAGCAGCCGAACTAGCGGGGGCGCCTACAATGAGCAGTTCTTC,CASSRTSGGAYNEQFF
TRBV14,NA,TRBD1,TRBJ1-4,TGTGCCAGCAGCCCATCCGGGACAGGGGGTATAACTAATGAAAAACTGTTTTTT,CASSPSGTGGITNEKLFF
TRBV5-1,NA,NA,TRBJ2-1,TGCGCCAGCAGCTTGGAGGCTAGTGGCGATGAGCAGTTCTTC,CASSLEASGDEQFF
TRBV4-3,NA,TRBD2,TRBJ2-1,TGCGCCAGCAGCCAAGGACTAGCGGGGACGTATGAGCAGTTCTTC,CASSQGLAGTYEQFF